These 14 T cell receptor beta chains originate from one sample sequenced in a study of sequential checkpoint blockade in melanoma. The method was immunoSEQ multiplex PCR; TCRdb's version includes in-frame clones alone and lacks a portion of them. The sample records just over 9,000 clones, around 70% being singletons. Treatment of the sample: randomized to nivolumab then ipilimumab (arm A) or the reverse (arm B). The material was CD8+ T cells sorted from blood (inferred from file names), obtained from a patient given nivolumab and ipilimumab in sequence. These receptors all stem from a human donor with melanoma.

The chain combines TRBV6-5 with TRBJ2-2, with TRBD1 matching 7 bases. The CDR3 consists of 14 residues. The trim removed 7 bases at V and 6 bases at J, leaving 8 bases unmatched. Germline-derived CDR1 and CDR2 are MNHEY and SVGAGI. The CDR3 DNA follows: TGTGCCAGCACCGCGGACAGGAGTCCCGGGGAGCTGTTTTTT. This sequence encodes CASTADRSPGELFF.

This chain uses TRBV7-9 with TRBJ1-5; the D gene is possibly TRBD1 (6 bases). The CDR3 consists of 15 residues. Trimming shortened V by 1 base and J by 1 base, and 8 bases separated the two germline ends. The germline CDR1 and CDR2 sequences are SEHNR and FQNEAQ (reference sequence). The CDR3 region is CASSLEGESNQPQHF. The CDR3 DNA sequence: TGTGCCAGCAGCTTAGAGGGGGAGAGCAATCAGCCCCAGCATTTT.

In DNA form, the CDR3 reads TGCGCCAGCAGCCAAGATCGTCAGGGGTCCTTTCCCTACGAGCAGTACTTC. Its translation: CASSQDRQGSFPYEQYF. The chain combines TRBV4-3 with TRBJ2-7; tentative D call: TRBD1 (6 bases). There are 17 residues in the CDR3. V dropped 0 bases and J dropped 2 bases, with 17 bases sitting between them. From germline, CDR1 is LGHNA and CDR2 YSLEER.

J is TRBJ1-1 and V is TRBV6-1, with D possibly being TRBD1 (5 bases). V lost 5 bases, J lost 0 bases, and 10 bases lay in between. Germline values: CDR1 MNHNS, CDR2 SASEGT. This CDR3 spans 14 amino acids. For the CDR3, the DNA is TGTGCCAGCAGTTCCCAGGGCTTGAACACTGAAGCTTTCTTT. It is translated as CASSSQGLNTEAFF.

The V call is TRBV7-9, the J call TRBJ1-5, with 9 bases aligning to TRBD1. The germline gives CDR1 SEHNR, CDR2 FQNEAQ (reference sequence). CDR3 size: 15 residues. V lost 5 bases, J lost 1 base, and 3 bases stayed unmatched. CDR3 bases: TGTGCCAGCAGCAGACAGGGGGGAAGCAATCAGCCCCAGCATTTT. Translating it yields CASSRQGGSNQPQHF.

The rearrangement uses TRBV13 and TRBJ2-1, with 10 bases identical to TRBD2. With 5 bases clipped from V and 7 bases from J, the junction kept 8 bases outside the gene matches. Germline assignment: CDR1 PRHDT and CDR2 FYEKMQ (reference sequence). The CDR3 consists of 15 residues. The chain's CDR3 is CASSPQREGHNEQFF. In nucleotides, the CDR3 is TGTGCCAGCAGCCCTCAGCGGGAGGGCCATAATGAGCAGTTCTTC.

V is TRBV4-2 and J is TRBJ2-7; no firm D call. This CDR3 is built from 18 residues. V was shortened by 0 bases and J by 3 bases, with 21 bases between the two germline ends. Germline CDR1 LGHNA, CDR2 YNFKEQ. CDR3 DNA: TGTGCCAGCAGCCAAGAGTACCAAGCAGGTCTTATTATCTACGAGCAGTACTTC. Protein sequence: CASSQEYQAGLIIYEQYF.

Regarding this clone: Germline and junction disagree at one end, which may indicate a read error. The chain is built from TRBV6-5 and TRBJ2-7; 7 nucleotides align to TRBD1. The CDR3 runs to 13 residues. CDR1 and CDR2 from the germline V gene are MNHEY and SVGAGI. The CDR3 nucleotides are TGTGCCAGCAGTTACTCGACGGGACAGTGGTTGGACTTC. This codes for CASSYSTGQWLDF.

In its sample, this clone was seen a few times. The J gene is TRBJ2-7, the V gene TRBV7-9; 11 bases match TRBD1. Germline loops: CDR1 SEHNR, CDR2 FQNEAQ (reference sequence). With 5 bases clipped from V and 1 base from J, the junction kept 13 bases outside the gene matches. This CDR3 is built from 18 residues. DNA for the CDR3: TGTGCCAGCAGCCATTCTATCAGGGGACAGGGGGTTTCCTACGAGCAGTACTTC. Translation: CASSHSIRGQGVSYEQYF.

This chain links TRBV2 with TRBJ2-1; maybe TRBD2 (5 bases). Germline assignment: CDR1 SNHLY and CDR2 FYNNEI. The V gene lost 5 bases and the J gene lost 9 bases, with 17 bases spanning the gap. The CDR3 covers 14 residues. Here the CDR3 reads CASSSSWTASEQFF. The CDR3 DNA sequence: TGTGCCAGCAGTTCGTCCTGGACTGCGAGTGAGCAGTTCTTC.

The V call is TRBV7-8, the J call TRBJ2-5, with 11 bases identical to TRBD2. Germline trimming cut 2 bases from V and 2 bases from J; bases unmatched to any gene: 10. Germline V lookup: CDR1 SGHVS, CDR2 FQNEAQ. The CDR3 spans 18 residues. CDR3 protein: CASSLRLASGGLQETQYF. CDR3 coding DNA: TGTGCCAGCAGCTTACGTCTGGCTAGCGGGGGGCTACAAGAGACCCAGTACTTC.

This chain links TRBV4-3 with TRBJ2-1, with 7 positions matching TRBD1. V lost 4 bases, J lost 2 bases, and 5 bases stayed unmatched. Germline-derived CDR1 and CDR2 are LGHNA and YSLEER. CDR3 size: 15 residues. The CDR3 loop reads CASSPRQGTYNEQFF. The CDR3 DNA follows: TGCGCCAGCAGCCCCCGACAGGGCACCTACAATGAGCAGTTCTTC.

V and J are TRBV4-2 and TRBJ2-1; no definite D call. Trimming took 0 bases from V and 10 from J, leaving 13 bases between them. The CDR3 consists of 14 residues. Germline V gene sequence: CDR1 LGHNA, CDR2 YNFKEQ. The CDR3 region has the DNA TGTGCCAGCAGCCAAGATCCAGACTCTCGAGAGCAGTTCTTC. Translated, it gives CASSQDPDSREQFF.

The chain uses TRBV7-3 and TRBJ2-5; 8 bases map to TRBD2. The J call could be wrong; TRBJ2-7 is a better fit for the DNA end. From germline, CDR1 is SGHTA and CDR2 FQGTGA. The CDR3 is 15 residues long. The CDR3 DNA reads as TGTGCCAGCAGTCTTTTAGCGGGGCCCTCCTACGAGCAGTACTTC. As protein: CASSLLAGPSYEQYF.